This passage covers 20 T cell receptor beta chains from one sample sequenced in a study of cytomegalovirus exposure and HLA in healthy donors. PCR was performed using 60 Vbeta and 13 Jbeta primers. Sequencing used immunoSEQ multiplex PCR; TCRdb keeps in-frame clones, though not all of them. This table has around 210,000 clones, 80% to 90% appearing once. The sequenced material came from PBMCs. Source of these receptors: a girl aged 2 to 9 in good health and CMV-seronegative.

The CDR3 region is CASSWTGRNSPLHF. For the CDR3, the DNA is TGTGCCAGCAGTTGGACAGGGAGGAATTCACCCCTCCACTTT. The genes are TRBV6-5 and TRBJ1-6; 8 bases agree with TRBD1. The J segment lost 7 bases and the V segment lost 4 bases, leaving 3 bases of the junction unmatched. This CDR3 has 14 residues. Per germline, CDR1 MNHEY and CDR2 SVGAGI.

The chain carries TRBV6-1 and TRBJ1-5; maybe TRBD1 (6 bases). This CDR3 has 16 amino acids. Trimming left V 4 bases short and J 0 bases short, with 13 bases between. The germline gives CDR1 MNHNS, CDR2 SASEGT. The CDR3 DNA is TGTGCCAGCAGTGTGAAGGGGGATAGTAGCAATCAGCCCCAGCATTTT. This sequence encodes CASSVKGDSSNQPQHF.

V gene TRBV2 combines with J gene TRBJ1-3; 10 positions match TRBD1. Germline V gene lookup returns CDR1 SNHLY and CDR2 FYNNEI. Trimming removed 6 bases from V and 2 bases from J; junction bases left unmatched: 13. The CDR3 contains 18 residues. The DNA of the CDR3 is TGTGCCAGCAGCCGACAGGGGGCAAGGCAGTTGCCTGGAAACACCATATATTTT. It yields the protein CASSRQGARQLPGNTIYF.

CDR3 sequence (DNA): TGTGCCACCGCCAGGGCCCATGAAAAACTGTTTTTT. It is translated as CATARAHEKLFF. The chain is built from TRBV15 and TRBJ1-4; TRBD1 might be the D (5 bases). V lost 8 bases to trimming and J lost 6 bases, with 10 bases between them. The CDR3 is 12 residues long. Germline CDR1 is LNHNV and CDR2 is YYDKDF (reference sequence).

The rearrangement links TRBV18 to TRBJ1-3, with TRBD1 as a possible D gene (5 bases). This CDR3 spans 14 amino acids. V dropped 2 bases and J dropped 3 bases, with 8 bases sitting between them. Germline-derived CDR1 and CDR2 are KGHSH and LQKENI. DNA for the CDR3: TGTGCCAGCTCACCAGACAGTGGTGGAAACACCATATATTTT. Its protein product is CASSPDSGGNTIYF.

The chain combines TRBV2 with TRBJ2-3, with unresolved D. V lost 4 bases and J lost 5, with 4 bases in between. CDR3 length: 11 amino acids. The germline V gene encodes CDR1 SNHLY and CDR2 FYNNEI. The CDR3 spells CASSGLDTQYF. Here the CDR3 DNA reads TGTGCCAGCAGTGGGCTAGATACGCAGTATTTT.

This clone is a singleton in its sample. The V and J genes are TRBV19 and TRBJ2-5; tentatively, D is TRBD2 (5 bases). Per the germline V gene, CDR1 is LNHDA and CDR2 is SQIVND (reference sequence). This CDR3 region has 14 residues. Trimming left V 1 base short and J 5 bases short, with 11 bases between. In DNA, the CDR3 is TGTGCCAGTAGTATAGGGGGTAAGCGGGAGACCCAGTACTTC. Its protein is CASSIGGKRETQYF.

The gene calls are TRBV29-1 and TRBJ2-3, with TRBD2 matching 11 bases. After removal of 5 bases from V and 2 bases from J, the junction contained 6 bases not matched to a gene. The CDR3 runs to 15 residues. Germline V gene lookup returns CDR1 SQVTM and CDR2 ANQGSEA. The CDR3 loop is CSVPRLAGFTDTQYF. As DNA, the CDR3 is TGCAGCGTTCCGAGACTAGCGGGGTTCACAGATACGCAGTATTTT.

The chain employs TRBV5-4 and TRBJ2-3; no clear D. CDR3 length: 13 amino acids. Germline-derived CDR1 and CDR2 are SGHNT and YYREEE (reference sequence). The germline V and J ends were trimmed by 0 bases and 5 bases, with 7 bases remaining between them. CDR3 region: CASSLGARDTQYF. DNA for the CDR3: TGTGCCAGCAGCTTGGGGGCACGAGATACGCAGTATTTT.

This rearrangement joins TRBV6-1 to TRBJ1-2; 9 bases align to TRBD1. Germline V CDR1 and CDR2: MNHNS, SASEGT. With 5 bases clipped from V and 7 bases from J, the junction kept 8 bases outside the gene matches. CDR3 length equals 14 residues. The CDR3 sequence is CASSSAYRGPGYTF. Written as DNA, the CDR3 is TGTGCCAGCAGTTCAGCCTACAGGGGGCCTGGCTACACCTTC.

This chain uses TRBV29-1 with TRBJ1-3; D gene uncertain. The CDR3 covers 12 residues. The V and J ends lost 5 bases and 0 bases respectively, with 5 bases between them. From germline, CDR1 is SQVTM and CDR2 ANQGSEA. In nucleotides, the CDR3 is TGCAGCGTTCTACTCTCTGGAAACACCATATATTTT. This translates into CSVLLSGNTIYF.

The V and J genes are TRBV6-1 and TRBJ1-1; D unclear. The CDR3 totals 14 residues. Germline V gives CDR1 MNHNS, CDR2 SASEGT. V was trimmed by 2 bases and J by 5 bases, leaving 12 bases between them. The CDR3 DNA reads TGTGCCAGCAGTGAACAATACAAAAATACTGAAGCTTTCTTT. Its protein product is CASSEQYKNTEAFF.

The CDR3 region is CASSFSEFDEAFF. CDR3 coding DNA: TGCGCCAGCAGCTTCTCAGAATTTGATGAAGCTTTCTTT. V is TRBV5-1 and J is TRBJ1-1; no firm D call. V gave up 2 bases and J gave up 7 bases, with 12 bases separating them. The CDR3 runs 13 residues. Germline V gene data show CDR1 as SGHRS and CDR2 as YFSETQ.

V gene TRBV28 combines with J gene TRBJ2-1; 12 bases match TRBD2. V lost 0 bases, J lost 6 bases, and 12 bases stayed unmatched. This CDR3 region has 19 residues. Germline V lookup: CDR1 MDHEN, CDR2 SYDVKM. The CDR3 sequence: CASSLWTSGRRYKGNEQFF. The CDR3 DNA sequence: TGTGCCAGCAGTTTATGGACTAGCGGGAGAAGGTACAAAGGCAATGAGCAGTTCTTC.

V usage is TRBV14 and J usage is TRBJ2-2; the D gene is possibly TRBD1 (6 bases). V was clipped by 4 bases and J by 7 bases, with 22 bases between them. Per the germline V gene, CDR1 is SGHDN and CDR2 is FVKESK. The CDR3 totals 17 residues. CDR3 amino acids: CASSPFGQLPVGGELFF. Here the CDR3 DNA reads TGTGCCAGCAGCCCATTCGGACAGTTGCCTGTTGGCGGGGAGCTGTTTTTT. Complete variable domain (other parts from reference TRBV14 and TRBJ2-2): EAGVTQFPSHSVIEKGQTVTLRCDPISGHDNLYWYRRVMGKEIKFLLHFVKESKQDESGMPNNRFLAERTGGTYSTLKVQPAELEDSGVYFCASSPFGQLPVGGELFFGEGSRLTVL.

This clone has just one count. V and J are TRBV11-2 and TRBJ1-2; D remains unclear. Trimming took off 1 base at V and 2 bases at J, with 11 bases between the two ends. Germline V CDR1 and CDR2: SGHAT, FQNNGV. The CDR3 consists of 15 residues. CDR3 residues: CASSLVSGGNYGYTF. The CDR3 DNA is TGTGCCAGCAGCTTAGTCTCGGGAGGAAACTATGGCTACACCTTC.

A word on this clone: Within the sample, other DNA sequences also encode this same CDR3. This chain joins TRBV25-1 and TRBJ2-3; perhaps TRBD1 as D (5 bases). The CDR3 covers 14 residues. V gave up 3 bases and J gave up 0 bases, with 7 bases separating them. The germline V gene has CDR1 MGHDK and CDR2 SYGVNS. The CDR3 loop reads CASSEQGSTDTQYF. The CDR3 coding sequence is TGTGCCAGCAGTGAGCAGGGTAGCACAGATACGCAGTATTTT.

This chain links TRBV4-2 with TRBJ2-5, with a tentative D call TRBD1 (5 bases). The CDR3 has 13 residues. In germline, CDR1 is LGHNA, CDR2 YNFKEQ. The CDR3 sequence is CPQEKQEKETQYF. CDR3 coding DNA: TGTCCCCAGGAAAAACAGGAGAAAGAGACCCAGTACTTC.

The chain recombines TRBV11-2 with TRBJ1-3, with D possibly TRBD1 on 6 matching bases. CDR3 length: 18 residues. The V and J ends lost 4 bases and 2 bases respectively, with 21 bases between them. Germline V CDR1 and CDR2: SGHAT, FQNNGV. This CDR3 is CASSSPLLSQGAGNTIYF. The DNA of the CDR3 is TGTGCCAGCAGCTCGCCCCTACTCTCACAGGGAGCTGGAAACACCATATATTTT.

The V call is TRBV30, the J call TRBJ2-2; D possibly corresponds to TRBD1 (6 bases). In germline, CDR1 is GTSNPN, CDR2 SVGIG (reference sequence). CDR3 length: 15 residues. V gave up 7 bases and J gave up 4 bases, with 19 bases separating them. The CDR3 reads CASTGRGSFTGELFF. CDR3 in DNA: TGTGCCTCCACCGGCAGGGGCAGTTTCACCGGGGAGCTGTTTTTT.